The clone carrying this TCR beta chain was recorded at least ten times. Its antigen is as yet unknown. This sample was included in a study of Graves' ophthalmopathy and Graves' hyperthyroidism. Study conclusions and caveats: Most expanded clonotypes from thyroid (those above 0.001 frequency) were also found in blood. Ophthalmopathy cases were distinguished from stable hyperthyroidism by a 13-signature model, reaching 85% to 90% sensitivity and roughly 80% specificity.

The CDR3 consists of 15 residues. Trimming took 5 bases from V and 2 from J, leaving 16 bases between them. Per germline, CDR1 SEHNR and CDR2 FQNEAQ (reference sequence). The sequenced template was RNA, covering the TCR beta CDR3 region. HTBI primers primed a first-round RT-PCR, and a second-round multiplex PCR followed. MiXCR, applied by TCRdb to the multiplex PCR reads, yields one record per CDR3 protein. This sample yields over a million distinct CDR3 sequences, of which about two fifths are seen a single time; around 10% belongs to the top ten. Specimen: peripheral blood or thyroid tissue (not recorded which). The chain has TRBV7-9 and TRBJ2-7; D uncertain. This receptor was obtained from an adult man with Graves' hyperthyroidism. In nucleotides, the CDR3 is TGTGCCAGCAGCCGAGACGCACCGCTAACCTACGAGCAGTACTTC. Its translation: CASSRDAPLTYEQYF.